Presented here are 17 T cell receptor beta chains from one specimen sequenced in a study of shared clonotypes between healthy human individuals. TCRdb's table, derived via immunoSEQ multiplex PCR, lists solely in-frame clones and lacks some. In the table there are 2.3 million or so clones, 93% of which are singletons. Sequencing used naive CD4+ T cells from PBMCs. Subset reported: CD45RA+ positively selected. Source of these receptors: a man aged 18 to 35 in good health. Some clones in this sample may be carry-over from other donors' samples.

The chain uses TRBV7-3 and TRBJ2-2; no reliable D call. V was pared by 3 bases and J by 2 bases, with 4 bases between. The CDR3 contains 13 residues. Germline assignment: CDR1 SGHTA and CDR2 FQGTGA. CDR3 bases: TGTGCCAGCAGCTTTATAAACACCGGGGAGCTGTTTTTT. As protein: CASSFINTGELFF.

The chain recombines TRBV29-1 with TRBJ2-7; 12 bases agree with TRBD1. V was pared by 6 bases and J by 4 bases, with 7 bases of the junction left unmatched. Germline CDR1 is SQVTM and CDR2 is ANQGSEA. The CDR3 runs to 14 residues. The CDR3 region has the DNA TGCAGCGTGATTCCGGGACAGGGGGCTTACGAGCAGTACTTC. Its translation: CSVIPGQGAYEQYF.

The V gene is TRBV19, the J gene TRBJ1-5; D is uncertain. The CDR3 length is 16 residues. Germline V gives CDR1 LNHDA, CDR2 SQIVND (reference sequence). V was cut by 3 bases and J by 1 base, with 13 bases left in between. The CDR3 here is CASSIVEGFSNQPQHF. CDR3 nucleotides: TGTGCCAGTAGTATCGTTGAAGGGTTCAGCAATCAGCCCCAGCATTTT.

This chain uses TRBV27 with TRBJ2-6, with TRBD1 identical over 7 bases. V shed 6 bases and J 0 bases; nucleotides not matched to a gene: 17. The CDR3 is 20 residues long. CDR1 and CDR2 from the germline V gene are MNHEY and SMNVEV (reference sequence). CDR3 in DNA: TGTGCCAGCAGCCGGAAGGCGGGCTGGGACAGCATCTCTGGGGCCAACGTCCTGACTTTC. Residues: CASSRKAGWDSISGANVLTF.

A single count supports this clone. This rearrangement joins TRBV28 to TRBJ2-1; TRBD2 might be the D (5 bases). CDR3 size: 16 residues. V lost 3 bases to trimming and J lost 4 bases, with 16 bases between them. CDR1 MDHEN and CDR2 SYDVKM come from the germline V gene. CDR3 residues: CASSFAYGGLYNEQFF. The CDR3 DNA reads TGTGCCAGCAGTTTTGCTTACGGAGGCCTGTACAATGAGCAGTTCTTC.

The chain combines TRBV5-6 with TRBJ1-1, with 8 bases identical to TRBD1. In germline, CDR1 is SGHDT, CDR2 YYEEEE. V lost 0 bases and J lost 0; bases outside the gene matches: 7. CDR3 length: 17 residues. The CDR3 bases are TGTGCCAGCAGCTTGGGCAGGGGGCCCAAAATGAACACTGAAGCTTTCTTT. Encoded protein: CASSLGRGPKMNTEAFF.

The chain has TRBV28 and TRBJ1-2, with 8 bases aligning to TRBD1. The V gene's germline CDR1 is MDHEN and CDR2 SYDVKM. The CDR3 is made up of 14 amino acids. Losses at the gene ends were 6 bases for V and 4 bases for J; bases not matched to a gene: 7. The DNA for the CDR3 is TGTGCCAGCAGCACGACAGGGGATTTCTATGGCTACACCTTC. Translation: CASSTTGDFYGYTF.

The count of this clone is one. The chain recombines TRBV11-2 with TRBJ2-2; D remains ambiguous. Between the trimmed V and J ends, which lost 4 bases and 9 bases, there was a span of 9 bases. The CDR3 has 12 residues. Germline V CDR1 and CDR2: SGHAT, FQNNGV. The CDR3 here is CASSSDGRELFF. CDR3 bases: TGTGCCAGCAGCTCAGACGGTCGGGAGCTGTTTTTT.

The chain couples TRBV11-2 to TRBJ2-7; 7 bases are shared with TRBD2. The CDR3 is 16 amino acids. Per the germline V gene, CDR1 is SGHAT and CDR2 is FQNNGV. Germline trimming cut 4 bases from V and 2 bases from J; bases unmatched to any gene: 11. The CDR3 DNA reads as TGTGCCAGCAGCTCGTGGGAGGGCTCTATTCCCTACGAGCAGTACTTC. Translated: CASSSWEGSIPYEQYF.

The chain links TRBV5-6 to TRBJ1-5, with TRBD1 as a possible D gene (5 bases). The CDR3 runs to 15 residues. Germline V gives CDR1 SGHDT, CDR2 YYEEEE. Between the trimmed V and J ends, which lost 4 bases and 4 bases, there was a span of 15 bases. CDR3 protein: CASSRQRGGNQPQHF. CDR3 sequence (DNA): TGTGCCAGCAGCCGACAGAGGGGAGGAAATCAGCCCCAGCATTTT.

The chain carries TRBV14 and TRBJ1-2; 7 positions agree with TRBD1. After removal of 4 bases from V and 5 bases from J, the junction contained 10 bases not matched to a gene. Germline-derived CDR1 and CDR2 are SGHDN and FVKESK. CDR3 length equals 15 residues. CDR3 DNA: TGTGCCAGCAGCCGGGGGATGGGACAGAAATATGGCTACACCTTC. This gives the protein CASSRGMGQKYGYTF.

This clone has a handful of counts. V gene TRBV19 combines with J gene TRBJ1-1; the D is unclear. CDR1 and CDR2 (germline): LNHDA, SQIVND (reference sequence). The CDR3 has 15 residues. The germline V and J ends were trimmed by 4 bases and 3 bases, with 15 bases remaining between them. The DNA for the CDR3 is TGTGCCAGTAGTACGGTCACGGGTGGCGACACTGAAGCTTTCTTT. It specifies CASSTVTGGDTEAFF. The whole variable domain, remainder taken from reference TRBV19 and TRBJ1-1, is DGGITQSPKYLFRKEGQNVTLSCEQNLNHDAMYWYRQDPGQGLRLIYYSQIVNDFQKGDIAEGYSVSREKKESFPLTVTSAQKNPTAFYLCASSTVTGGDTEAFFGQGTRLTVV.

The chain joins TRBV27 to TRBJ2-7; tentative D call: TRBD2 (5 bases). Germline assignment: CDR1 MNHEY and CDR2 SMNVEV (reference sequence). V gave up 2 bases and J gave up 8 bases, with 16 bases separating them. The CDR3 has 14 amino acids. The CDR3 is CASSLAGSFTQQYF. The CDR3 DNA reads as TGTGCCAGCAGTTTAGCGGGTTCCTTTACGCAGCAGTACTTC.

The genes are TRBV11-2 and TRBJ2-2; 8 positions agree with TRBD2. CDR1 and CDR2 (germline): SGHAT, FQNNGV. Trimming removed 6 bases from V and 0 bases from J; junction bases left unmatched: 0. The CDR3 contains 14 residues. The CDR3 here is CASRLAANTGELFF. The CDR3 nucleotides read TGTGCCAGCAGACTAGCGGCGAACACCGGGGAGCTGTTTTTT.

This clone was observed a handful of times. The chain has TRBV15 and TRBJ1-5; 10 nucleotides match TRBD1. Germline loops: CDR1 LNHNV, CDR2 YYDKDF (reference sequence). This CDR3 is 17 amino acids long. J was trimmed by 4 bases and V by 3 bases; bases with no gene match: 9. CDR3 amino acids: CATSRGPRDRGNQPQHF. In nucleotides, the CDR3 is TGTGCCACCAGCAGGGGACCCCGGGACAGGGGAAATCAGCCCCAGCATTTT.

This clone appeared once. The chain carries TRBV7-9 and TRBJ2-2; TRBD1 or TRBD2 may be the D gene (6 bases each). V lost 4 bases and J 5 bases, leaving 17 bases between the germline ends. The length of the CDR3 is 16 residues. Germline V gene lookup returns CDR1 SEHNR and CDR2 FQNEAQ (reference sequence). This CDR3 reads CASSSRPGGGTGELFF. DNA of the CDR3: TGTGCCAGCAGCTCCAGGCCTGGAGGGGGAACCGGGGAGCTGTTTTTT.

This chain links TRBV5-1 with TRBJ2-5; no firm D call. The CDR3 covers 13 residues. Germline CDR1 SGHRS, CDR2 YFSETQ. V lost 0 bases and J lost 5, with 8 bases in between. CDR3 coding DNA: TGCGCCAGCAGCTTGGGGCCTTTCGAGACCCAGTACTTC. Translation: CASSLGPFETQYF.